This entry features one T cell receptor (beta chain) sequence. This sample was taken from a study of blood T cell repertoires in COVID-19. After removal of 5 bases from V and 5 bases from J, the junction contained 12 bases not matched to a gene. Germline V gives CDR1 SGHNT, CDR2 YYREEE (reference sequence). CDR3 length: 15 amino acids. In the original analysis: Cell counts per sample came from amplifying reference gene primers. Generated by immunoSEQ multiplex PCR, the TCRdb table keeps only in-frame clones and is missing some. V and J calls plus clone size are reproduced from that table; the DNA served to infer D and trimming. The sample records 200,000 to 300,000 clones, about 88% being singletons.

The receptor was isolated from a man in his sixties who had recovered from COVID-19. The genes are TRBV5-4 and TRBJ2-7; 8 bases fit TRBD2. Specimen: peripheral blood. CDR3 nucleotides: TGTGCCAGCAGATCCGCGCCGGCGGGGGGCCACGAGCAGTACTTC. This sequence encodes CASRSAPAGGHEQYF.